These 20 T cell receptor beta chains share one sample of origin, sequenced in a study of cytomegalovirus exposure and HLA in healthy donors. In the PCR, 60 Vbeta and 13 Jbeta primers were used. The assay was immunoSEQ multiplex PCR, and TCRdb's table has in-frame clones only and misses some. The table lists 100,000 to 120,000 clones, 82% of them singletons, with 2% to 3% in the top ten. Sequenced input: PBMCs. The receptors come from a woman under 30 in good health and CMV-seronegative.

There are a few counts of this clone. The V gene is TRBV27, the J gene TRBJ2-1; 8 nucleotides align to TRBD1. Trimming cost V 6 bases and J 8 bases; bases outside gene matches: 6. CDR1 is MNHEY, CDR2 SMNVEV, per germline (reference sequence). The CDR3 runs to 13 residues. The CDR3 spells CASRVPTGDEQFF. CDR3 bases: TGTGCCAGCAGGGTACCGACAGGGGATGAGCAGTTCTTC.

The J gene is TRBJ2-7, the V gene TRBV25-1; 8 nucleotides match TRBD2. Per germline, CDR1 MGHDK and CDR2 SYGVNS. V shed 6 bases, J shed 2 bases, and the junction held 6 bases outside the gene matches. This CDR3 contains 14 residues. This CDR3 reads CASRNSGKAYEQYF. CDR3 DNA: TGTGCCAGCAGGAATAGCGGGAAGGCCTACGAGCAGTACTTC.

The chain combines TRBV11-2 with TRBJ1-2; D not certain. This CDR3 contains 15 residues. Trimming removed 1 base at V and 5 bases at J, with 14 bases between. In germline, CDR1 is SGHAT, CDR2 FQNNGV. This CDR3 reads CASSLGWAAVYGYTF. The CDR3 DNA sequence: TGTGCCAGCAGCTTAGGATGGGCCGCTGTGTATGGCTACACCTTC.

The table lists this clone with a few counts. Other DNA sequences from this sample encode an identical CDR3 as well. The genes are TRBV6-6 and TRBJ2-6; D perhaps matches TRBD1 (6 bases). The CDR3 is 16 amino acids. Trimming took off 6 bases at V and 0 bases at J, with 12 bases between the two ends. CDR1 is MNHNY and CDR2 is SVGAGI in the germline V gene (reference sequence). CDR3: CASRADSSSGANVLTF. The CDR3 coding sequence is TGTGCCAGCAGGGCGGACAGCTCCTCTGGGGCCAACGTCCTGACTTTC.

V gene TRBV6-5 combines with J gene TRBJ2-3, with 10 bases matching TRBD2. Germline CDR1 and CDR2: MNHEY and SVGAGI. Germline trimming cut 2 bases from V and 6 bases from J; bases unmatched to any gene: 8. This CDR3 comprises 16 residues. The CDR3: CASSYVSGGRADTQYF. The CDR3 DNA reads as TGTGCCAGCAGTTACGTTAGCGGGGGGCGGGCGGATACGCAGTATTTT.

The chain combines TRBV4-3 with TRBJ2-4, with a possible D match to TRBD1 (6 bases). V lost 1 base and J 5 bases, leaving 12 bases between the germline ends. Germline V gene sequence: CDR1 LGHNA, CDR2 YSLEER. CDR3 length: 15 residues. The CDR3 DNA follows: TGCGCCAGCAGCCAAGGCAGACAGGCCCAAAACATTCAGTACTTC. Residues: CASSQGRQAQNIQYF.

The J gene is TRBJ2-3, the V gene TRBV28; a possible D gene is TRBD2 (5 bases). The germline V gene encodes CDR1 MDHEN and CDR2 SYDVKM. The V gene lost 3 bases and the J gene lost 3 bases, with 13 bases spanning the gap. CDR3 length: 15 amino acids. The CDR3 DNA reads as TGTGCCAGCAGTTTTCTCGTGGGAGCGACAGATACGCAGTATTTT. Its protein product is CASSFLVGATDTQYF.

A single count supports this clone. In DNA, the CDR3 is TGTGCCAGCAGCTGGGGCTTAGGGCAAGAGACCCAGTACTTC. Protein: CASSWGLGQETQYF. The chain is built from TRBV5-5 and TRBJ2-5; a weak D match, TRBD1 (5 bases). Trimming took 3 bases from V and 2 from J, leaving 11 bases between them. The CDR3 extends over 14 amino acids. Germline loops: CDR1 SGHKS, CDR2 YYEKEE (reference sequence).

The chain employs TRBV13 and TRBJ2-4; 13 positions agree with TRBD2. The junction had 5 bases not matched to a gene; V was cut back by 0 bases and J by 6 bases. The CDR3 spans 17 residues. Germline V gene sequence: CDR1 PRHDT, CDR2 FYEKMQ (reference sequence). The CDR3 sequence is CASSLGRLAGGRNIQYF. DNA of the CDR3: TGTGCCAGCAGCTTAGGGCGACTAGCGGGAGGAAGAAACATTCAGTACTTC.

J is TRBJ1-2 and V is TRBV6-5, with D maybe TRBD1 (6 bases). The CDR3 has 13 amino acids. V was clipped by 4 bases and J by 8 bases, with 14 bases between them. The V gene's germline CDR1 is MNHEY and CDR2 SVGAGI. CDR3 sequence reads: CASSWNRENGYTF. Written as DNA, the CDR3 is TGTGCCAGCAGTTGGAACAGGGAAAACGGCTACACCTTC.

The chain links TRBV10-1 to TRBJ2-7, with a tentative D call TRBD2 (6 bases). Germline CDR1 is WNHNN and CDR2 is SYGVQD (reference sequence). V was shortened by 3 bases and J by 4 bases, with 22 bases between the two germline ends. The CDR3 has 17 amino acids. The CDR3 region has the DNA TGCGCCAGCAGTGACCCTAATCTGGGGGGACCTCGATACGAGCAGTACGTC. It translates to CASSDPNLGGPRYEQYV.

The gene calls are TRBV29-1 and TRBJ2-1; TRBD2 agrees at 8 bases. This CDR3 has 14 amino acids. V was clipped by 7 bases and J by 2 bases; unmatched bases: 7. Germline V gives CDR1 SQVTM, CDR2 ANQGSEA. CDR3 DNA: TGCAGCGAGACCAGCGGGAGACCCTACAATGAGCAGTTCTTC. It is translated as CSETSGRPYNEQFF.

The chain joins TRBV5-8 to TRBJ1-1, with TRBD1 as a possible D gene (5 bases). CDR1 and CDR2 from the germline V gene are SGHTS and YDEGEE. With 5 bases removed from V and 0 bases from J, the gap between germline ends came to 11 bases. The CDR3 runs 14 residues. CDR3 nucleotides: TGTGCCAGCAGGTCCCGGGGGATGAACACTGAAGCTTTCTTT. Translated: CASRSRGMNTEAFF. The full variable domain, with the rest looked up from reference TRBV5-8 and TRBJ1-1, is EAGVTQSPTHLIKTRGQQATLRCSPISGHTSVYWYQQALGLGLQFLLWYDEGEERNRGNFPPRFSGRQFPNYSSELNVNALELEDSALYLCASRSRGMNTEAFFGQGTRLTVV.

The V call is TRBV6-5, the J call TRBJ2-7, with D possibly matching TRBD2 (5 bases). CDR3 length equals 15 residues. Germline V lookup: CDR1 MNHEY, CDR2 SVGAGI. V shed 5 bases and J shed 1 base, with 15 bases lying between them. CDR3 amino acids: CASSSWLSGSYEQYF. The CDR3 coding sequence is TGTGCCAGCAGTAGTTGGCTCTCGGGGTCCTACGAGCAGTACTTC.

This clone appeared once. V usage is TRBV6-5 and J usage is TRBJ1-1, with 7 nucleotides matching TRBD1. Unmatched junction bases numbered 5, after V lost 4 bases and J lost 3 bases. The CDR3 contains 14 residues. The V gene's germline CDR1 is MNHEY and CDR2 SVGAGI. CDR3 nucleotides: TGTGCCAGCAGTTGGGGACAGCTAGACACTGAAGCTTTCTTT. It is translated as CASSWGQLDTEAFF.

The V and J genes are TRBV2 and TRBJ2-1; perhaps TRBD2 as D (5 bases). The CDR3 has 14 amino acids. The V and J ends lost 2 bases and 3 bases respectively, with 8 bases between them. Germline loops: CDR1 SNHLY, CDR2 FYNNEI. CDR3 region: CASSELGGYNEQFF. DNA of the CDR3: TGTGCCAGCAGTGAACTAGGAGGCTACAATGAGCAGTTCTTC.

This clone has only one observation. The chain uses TRBV7-2 and TRBJ2-5; 13 bases align to TRBD2. This CDR3 is 15 amino acids long. Germline V CDR1 and CDR2: SGHTA, FQGNSA. The junction had 7 bases not matched to a gene; V was cut back by 4 bases and J by 8 bases. CDR3 region: CASSSGTSGVGTQYF. The CDR3, as DNA: TGTGCCAGCAGCTCAGGGACTAGCGGGGTAGGCACCCAGTACTTC.

This chain uses TRBV28 with TRBJ1-2; D not certain. CDR1 is MDHEN and CDR2 is SYDVKM in the germline V gene. This CDR3 spans 12 amino acids. Trimming shortened V by 3 bases and J by 3 bases, and 5 bases separated the two germline ends. The CDR3 region has the DNA TGTGCCAGCAGTTTCCAATACTATGGCTACACCTTC. Translated: CASSFQYYGYTF.

There are a few counts of this clone. The sample holds other DNA sequences that translate to the same CDR3. This chain joins TRBV5-4 and TRBJ1-1; 7 bases line up with TRBD1. Germline V gene sequence: CDR1 SGHNT, CDR2 YYREEE (reference sequence). V was clipped by 2 bases and J by 3 bases; unmatched bases: 4. The length of the CDR3 is 14 residues. CDR3: CASSFDRAYTEAFF. Here the CDR3 DNA reads TGTGCCAGCAGCTTCGACAGGGCATACACTGAAGCTTTCTTT.

This clone occurred once. The chain carries TRBV28 and TRBJ1-1, with a weak D call TRBD1 (5 bases). Per germline, CDR1 MDHEN and CDR2 SYDVKM. CDR3 length: 13 amino acids. V lost 6 bases to trimming and J lost 5 bases, with 13 bases between them. In DNA form, the CDR3 reads TGTGCCAGCAGCCTGGGGCATCGGACTGAAGCTTTCTTT. Translating it yields CASSLGHRTEAFF.